Given below is one TCR beta chain in context. Its matching antigen is unknown. V shed 5 bases and J shed 1 base, with 13 bases lying between them. Germline lookup yields CDR1 SGHNT and CDR2 YYREEE (reference sequence). The CDR3 spans 14 residues. These data come from a study of cytomegalovirus exposure and HLA in healthy donors. Findings and caveats of the study: Reports showed the classifier diagnosing cytomegalovirus status with high specificity and sensitivity. Immune exposure information available was restricted to CMV serostatus.

A multiplex PCR was run with 60 Vbeta primers and 13 Jbeta primers. As handled by the study authors: In a later analysis, roughly 11 million of approximately 86 million unique beta chains occurred in at least two donors. Sequencing used immunoSEQ multiplex PCR; TCRdb keeps in-frame clones, though not all of them. Clone size and the V and J calls come from that table; the DNA yielded D and trimming. This sample has around 20,000 clones, with under 90% found just once. The sequenced sample was PBMCs. The sequence was obtained from a human donor in good health. The rearrangement uses TRBV5-4 and TRBJ2-7; no reliable D call. The chain's CDR3 is CASSQVEISYEQYF. CDR3 in DNA: TGTGCCAGCAGTCAGGTGGAAATTTCCTACGAGCAGTACTTC.